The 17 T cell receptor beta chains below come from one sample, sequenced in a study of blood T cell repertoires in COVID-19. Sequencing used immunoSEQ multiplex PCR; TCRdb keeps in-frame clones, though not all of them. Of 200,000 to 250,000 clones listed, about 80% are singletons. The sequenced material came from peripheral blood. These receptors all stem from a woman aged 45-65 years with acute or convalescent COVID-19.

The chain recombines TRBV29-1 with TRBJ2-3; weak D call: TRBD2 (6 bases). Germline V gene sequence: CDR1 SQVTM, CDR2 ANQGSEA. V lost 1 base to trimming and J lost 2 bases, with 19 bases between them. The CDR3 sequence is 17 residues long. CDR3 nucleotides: TGCAGCGTTGAAGGTTATAGGGAGGAGGGGTACACAGATACGCAGTATTTT. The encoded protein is CSVEGYREEGYTDTQYF.

In nucleotides, the CDR3 is TGTGCCAGTGAGCCCCGGGTAGCGGGAGGGACGGAGCAGTTCTTC. Residues: CASEPRVAGGTEQFF. This sequence joins TRBV19 and TRBJ2-1, with 11 positions matching TRBD2. There are 15 residues in the CDR3. V was clipped by 8 bases and J by 10 bases; unmatched bases: 13. Germline values: CDR1 LNHDA, CDR2 SQIVND (reference sequence).

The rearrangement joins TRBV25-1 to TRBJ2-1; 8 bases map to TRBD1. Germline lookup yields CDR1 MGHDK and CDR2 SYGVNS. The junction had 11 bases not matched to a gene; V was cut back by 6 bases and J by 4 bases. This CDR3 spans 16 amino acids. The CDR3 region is CASSARDRNRYNEQFF. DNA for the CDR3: TGTGCCAGCAGCGCCCGGGACAGGAACAGGTACAATGAGCAGTTCTTC.

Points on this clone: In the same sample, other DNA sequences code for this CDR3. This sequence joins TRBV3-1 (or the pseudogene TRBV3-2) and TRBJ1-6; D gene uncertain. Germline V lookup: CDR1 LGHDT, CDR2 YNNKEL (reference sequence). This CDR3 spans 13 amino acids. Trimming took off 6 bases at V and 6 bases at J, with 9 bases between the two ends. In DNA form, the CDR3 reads TGTGCCAGCAGTCAAACGGGTAATTCACCCCTCCACTTT. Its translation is CASSQTGNSPLHF.

The CDR3 reads CASSSPGSSRETQYF. The CDR3 coding sequence is TGTGCCAGTAGTTCCCCGGGGAGTAGTCGGGAGACCCAGTACTTC. The J gene is TRBJ2-5, the V gene TRBV19; perhaps TRBD2 as D (5 bases). Trimming cost V 5 bases and J 5 bases, with 18 bases left between them. Per the germline V gene, CDR1 is LNHDA and CDR2 is SQIVND (reference sequence). This CDR3 contains 15 residues.

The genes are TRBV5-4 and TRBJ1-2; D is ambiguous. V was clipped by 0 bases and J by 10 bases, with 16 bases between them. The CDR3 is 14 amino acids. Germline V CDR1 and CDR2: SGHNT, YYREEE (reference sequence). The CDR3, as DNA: TGTGCCAGCAGCTTGGGTACGGGTCTCGGCGACTACACCTTC. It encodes CASSLGTGLGDYTF.

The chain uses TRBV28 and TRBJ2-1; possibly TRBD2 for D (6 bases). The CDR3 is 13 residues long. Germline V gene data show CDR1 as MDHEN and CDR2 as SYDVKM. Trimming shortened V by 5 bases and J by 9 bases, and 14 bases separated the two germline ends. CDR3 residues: CASSPVGGSEQFF. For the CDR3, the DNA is TGTGCCAGCAGTCCCGTGGGGGGTAGTGAGCAGTTCTTC.

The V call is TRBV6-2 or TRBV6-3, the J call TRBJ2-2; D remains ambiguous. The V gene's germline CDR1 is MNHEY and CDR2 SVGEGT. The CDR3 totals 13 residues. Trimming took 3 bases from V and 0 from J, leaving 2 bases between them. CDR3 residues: CASSYTNTGELFF. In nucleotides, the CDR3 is TGTGCCAGCAGTTATACGAACACCGGGGAGCTGTTTTTT.

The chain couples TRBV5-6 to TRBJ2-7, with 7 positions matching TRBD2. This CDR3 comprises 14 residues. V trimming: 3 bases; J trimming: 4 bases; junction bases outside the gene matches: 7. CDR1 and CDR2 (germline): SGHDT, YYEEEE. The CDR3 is CASSSTSDQYEQYF. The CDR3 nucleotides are TGTGCCAGCAGCTCAACTAGCGACCAATACGAGCAGTACTTC.

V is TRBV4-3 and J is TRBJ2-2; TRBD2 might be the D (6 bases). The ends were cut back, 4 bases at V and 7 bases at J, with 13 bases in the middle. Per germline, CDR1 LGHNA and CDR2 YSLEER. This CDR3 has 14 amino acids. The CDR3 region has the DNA TGCGCCAGCAGCCCCCGGTGGGGAGGCGGGGAGCTGTTTTTT. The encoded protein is CASSPRWGGGELFF.

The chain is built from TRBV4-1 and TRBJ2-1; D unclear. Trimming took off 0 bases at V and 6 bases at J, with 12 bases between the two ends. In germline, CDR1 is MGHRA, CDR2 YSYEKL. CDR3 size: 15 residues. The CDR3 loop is CASSQDLNSPNEQFF. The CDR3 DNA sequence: TGCGCCAGCAGCCAAGATCTCAACAGCCCCAATGAGCAGTTCTTC.

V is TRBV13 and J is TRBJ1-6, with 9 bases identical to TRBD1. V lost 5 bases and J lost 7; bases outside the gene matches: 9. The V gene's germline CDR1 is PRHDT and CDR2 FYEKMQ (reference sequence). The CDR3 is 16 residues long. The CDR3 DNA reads TGTGCCAGCAGCCCCGGTGCAGGACAGGGGAATTCACCCCTCCACTTT. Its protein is CASSPGAGQGNSPLHF.

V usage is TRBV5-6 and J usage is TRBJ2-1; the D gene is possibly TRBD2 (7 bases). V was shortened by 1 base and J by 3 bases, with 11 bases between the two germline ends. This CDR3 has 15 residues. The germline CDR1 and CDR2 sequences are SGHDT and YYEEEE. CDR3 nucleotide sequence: TGTGCCAGCAGCTTGTGGGAGGGGGGCTACAATGAGCAGTTCTTC. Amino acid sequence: CASSLWEGGYNEQFF.

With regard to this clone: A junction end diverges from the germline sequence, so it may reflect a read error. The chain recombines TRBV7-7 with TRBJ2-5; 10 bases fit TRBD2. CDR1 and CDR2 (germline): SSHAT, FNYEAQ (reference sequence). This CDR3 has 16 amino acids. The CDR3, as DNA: TGTGCTAGCAGCCCAGCCATAGCGGGGGGTCAAGAGACCCAGTACTTC. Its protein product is CASSPAIAGGQETQYF.

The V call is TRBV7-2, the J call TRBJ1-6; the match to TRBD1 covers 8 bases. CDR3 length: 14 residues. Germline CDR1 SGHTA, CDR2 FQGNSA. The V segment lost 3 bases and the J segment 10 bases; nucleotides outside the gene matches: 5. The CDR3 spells CASSFTGGRSPLHF. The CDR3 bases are TGTGCCAGCAGCTTTACAGGGGGAAGATCACCCCTCCACTTT. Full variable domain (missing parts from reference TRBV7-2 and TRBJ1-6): GAGVSQSPSNKVTEKGKDVELRCDPISGHTALYWYRQSLGQGLEFLIYFQGNSAPDKSGLPSDRFSAERTGGSVSTLTIQRTQQEDSAVYLCASSFTGGRSPLHFGNGTRLTVT.

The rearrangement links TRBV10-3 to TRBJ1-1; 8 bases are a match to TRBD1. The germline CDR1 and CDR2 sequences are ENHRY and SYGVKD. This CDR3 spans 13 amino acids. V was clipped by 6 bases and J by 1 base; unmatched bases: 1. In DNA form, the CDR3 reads TGTGCCATCAGGGACAGGGAGAACACTGAAGCTTTCTTT. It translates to CAIRDRENTEAFF.

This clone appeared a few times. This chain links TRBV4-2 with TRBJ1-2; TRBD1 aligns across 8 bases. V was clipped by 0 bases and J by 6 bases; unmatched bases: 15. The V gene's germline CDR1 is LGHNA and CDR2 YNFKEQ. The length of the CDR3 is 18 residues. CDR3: CASSQDWAGGAPDDGYTF. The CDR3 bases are TGTGCCAGCAGCCAAGATTGGGCAGGGGGCGCCCCGGACGATGGCTACACCTTC.